The T cell receptor beta chain under discussion was sequenced for a study of shared clonotypes between healthy human individuals. Libraries were prepared by immunoSEQ multiplex PCR; TCRdb keeps only in-frame clonotypes and omits some of them. The sample records 400,000 to 600,000 clones, roughly three quarters being singletons. This CDR3 is 14 amino acids long. V lost 5 bases, J lost 2 bases, and 8 bases stayed unmatched. Germline V lookup: CDR1 SQVTM, CDR2 ANQGSEA. The receptor's source is a woman between 40 and 50 years old in good health. Some clones in this sample may be carry-over from other donors' samples. The chain couples TRBV29-1 to TRBJ2-5; TRBD2 agrees at 7 bases. Specimen: PBMCs. As DNA, the CDR3 is TGCAGCGTTTTGACTAGCTCGAATCAAGAGACCCAGTACTTC. Translating it yields CSVLTSSNQETQYF.